Sequencing of this T cell receptor (beta chain) was carried out in a study of Graves' ophthalmopathy and Graves' hyperthyroidism. Study information: The authors defined stable hyperthyroidism as no ophthalmopathy within 18 months of follow-up.

This clonotype was detected a few times. The antigen is unknown. Orbital computed tomography, thyroid ultrasound, TRAb, serum thyroxine and clinical symptoms formed the basis of diagnosis. Germline loops: CDR1 MGHRA, CDR2 YSYEKL. The CDR3 has 15 residues. The V and J ends lost 3 bases and 6 bases respectively, with 18 bases between them. Points from the study as a whole: The 13-signature model separated ophthalmopathy from stable hyperthyroidism at 85% to 90% sensitivity and around 81% specificity.

The authors amplified TCR beta CDR3 regions, and they did so from RNA transcripts for repertoire sequencing. HTBI-primed RT-PCR formed the first round, and a multiplex PCR formed the second. MiXCR, run by TCRdb on the multiplex PCR reads, gives a single entry per CDR3 protein. The repertoire holds around 1.1 million distinct CDR3 sequences, with roughly two fifths as singletons. The chain combines TRBV4-1 with TRBJ2-7, with D perhaps matching TRBD1 (5 bases). The TCR originated in an adult man with Graves' hyperthyroidism. Sequencing was done on a sample of peripheral blood or thyroid tissue (not recorded which). As DNA, the CDR3 is TGCGCCAGCAGCCATTCCTTACTAAGGGGTGGCGAGCAGTACTTC. It translates to CASSHSLLRGGEQYF.